This TCR beta chain emerged from a study of blood T cell repertoires in COVID-19. Overall study context: Acute and convalescent COVID-19 samples came from the United States, Italy and Spain. T cells, B-cell-depleted T cells, or PBMCs supplied cDNA or gDNA.

The germline gives CDR1 SGHTA, CDR2 FQGNSA. The V segment lost 5 bases and the J segment 1 base; nucleotides outside the gene matches: 6. The CDR3 covers 15 residues. Per the original methods: Reference gene primer amplification in the assay estimated nucleated cell counts. Data came from immunoSEQ multiplex PCR; TCRdb stores just in-frame clones and leaves some out. From that table come the V and J calls and clone size; the DNA was used to work out D and trimming. The sample lists about 41,000 clones; roughly 87% were seen once. Sequencing was performed on peripheral blood. The receptor was derived from a man aged 55 to 70 with acute or convalescent COVID-19. The chain uses TRBV7-2 and TRBJ2-7, with 9 bases aligning to TRBD2. This chain's CDR3 is CASSQIAGESYEQYF. CDR3 DNA: TGTGCCAGCAGCCAAATAGCGGGGGAGTCCTACGAGCAGTACTTC.